This T cell receptor (beta chain) was identified in a study of blood T cell repertoires in COVID-19. The protocol was immunoSEQ multiplex PCR, while the TCRdb copy is restricted to in-frame clones and leaves out a portion. The profile shows 320,000 or so clones, roughly 85% of them singletons. From germline, CDR1 is SEHNR and CDR2 FQNEAQ (reference sequence). Trimming left V 5 bases short and J 7 bases short, with 6 bases between. The CDR3 covers 10 residues. The sample comprised PBMCs or T cells enriched from blood (not recorded which). The chain has TRBV7-9 and TRBJ2-7; possibly TRBD1 for D (5 bases). The receptor was isolated from a woman in her twenties or thirties who had been exposed to COVID-19. CDR3 loop: CASSKGEQYF. The CDR3 DNA sequence: TGTGCCAGCAGCAAGGGGGAGCAGTACTTC.